Listed below are T cell receptor beta chains from one sample, sequenced in a study of neurological immune-mediated disorders. TCRdb independently ran MiXCR on the 5' RACE reads; one entry per CDR3 protein. The sample records around 100,000 distinct CDR3 sequences, 11% being singletons. The sequenced material came from PBMCs. These receptors were taken from a female donor with HTLV-1-associated myelopathy (HAM/TSP). CDR3s include the opening cysteine and the closing phenylalanine or tryptophan. The order of the fields is D gene, clone size, V gene, J gene, CDR3 protein, CDR3 DNA. A D gene is named only where the DNA matches it firmly. Expanded clones get a size class; other rows say once, few or many, or leave the size out.

D gene: NA
clone size: many
V gene: TRBV20-1
J gene: TRBJ1-1
CDR3 protein: CSAEKGIPEAFF
CDR3 DNA: TGCAGTGCTGAGAAGGGGATCCCTGAAGCTTTCTTT

D gene: NA
clone size: many
V gene: TRBV6-1
J gene: TRBJ2-3
CDR3 protein: CASTGTDTQYF
CDR3 DNA: TGTGCCAGCACAGGGACAGATACGCAGTATTTT

D gene: NA
clone size: many
V gene: TRBV2
J gene: TRBJ1-4
CDR3 protein: CASSKKDSNEKLFF
CDR3 DNA: TGTGCCAGCAGTAAAAAAGACAGTAATGAAAAACTGTTTTTT

D gene: TRBD1
clone size: few
V gene: TRBV3-1
J gene: TRBJ1-2
CDR3 protein: CASSQDGGQGYGYTF
CDR3 DNA: TGTGCCAGCAGCCAAGATGGGGGACAGGGCTATGGCTACACCTTC

D gene: NA
clone size: many
V gene: TRBV30
J gene: TRBJ2-5
CDR3 protein: CAWSVGTQYF
CDR3 DNA: TGTGCCTGGAGTGTTGGGACCCAGTACTTC

D gene: TRBD2
clone size: many
V gene: TRBV3-1
J gene: TRBJ2-1
CDR3 protein: CASSQGLAGAQFF
CDR3 DNA: TGTGCCAGCAGCCAAGGGCTAGCGGGGGCCCAGTTCTTC

D gene: TRBD1
clone size: many
V gene: TRBV5-1
J gene: TRBJ2-1
CDR3 protein: CASSPGQGRDEQFF
CDR3 DNA: TGCGCCAGCAGCCCTGGACAGGGGAGAGATGAGCAGTTCTTC

D gene: NA
clone size: many
V gene: TRBV5-1
J gene: TRBJ2-3
CDR3 protein: CASSLNGGTDTQYF
CDR3 DNA: TGCGCCAGCAGCTTGAATGGGGGCACAGATACGCAGTATTTT

D gene: NA
clone size: NA
V gene: TRBV6-5
J gene: TRBJ2-3
CDR3 protein: CASMGQGTDTQYF
CDR3 DNA: TGTGCCAGCATGGGGCAGGGTACAGATACGCAGTATTTT

D gene: TRBD2
clone size: many
V gene: TRBV4-1
J gene: TRBJ2-1
CDR3 protein: CASSPLGLADYNEQFF
CDR3 DNA: TGCGCCAGCAGCCCCCTGGGACTAGCGGACTACAATGAGCAGTTCTTC

D gene: NA
clone size: many
V gene: TRBV5-1
J gene: TRBJ2-1
CDR3 protein: CASSFNSNEQFF
CDR3 DNA: TGCGCCAGCAGCTTTAATTCCAATGAGCAGTTCTTC

D gene: TRBD2
clone size: many
V gene: TRBV5-1
J gene: TRBJ2-5
CDR3 protein: CASSRTGGRGEETQYF
CDR3 DNA: TGCGCCAGCAGTCGTACGGGGGGGAGGGGCGAAGAGACCCAGTACTTC

D gene: NA
clone size: many
V gene: TRBV20-1
J gene: TRBJ2-1
CDR3 protein: CSAQVRSSYNEQFF
CDR3 DNA: TGCAGTGCTCAGGTCCGCTCATCCTACAATGAGCAGTTCTTC

D gene: TRBD1
clone size: many
V gene: TRBV4-2
J gene: TRBJ1-4
CDR3 protein: CASSQPRTGVTNEKLFF
CDR3 DNA: TGTGCCAGCAGCCAACCCAGGACAGGGGTAACTAATGAAAAACTGTTTTTT

D gene: NA
clone size: many
V gene: TRBV15
J gene: TRBJ2-7
CDR3 protein: CATSRLTPPDDEQYF
CDR3 DNA: TGTGCTACCAGCAGACTTACACCCCCGGACGACGAGCAGTACTTC

D gene: NA
clone size: many
V gene: TRBV12-3/TRBV12-4
J gene: TRBJ2-7
CDR3 protein: CASSLGGQRTYEQYF
CDR3 DNA: TGTGCCAGCAGTTTGGGAGGACAGAGAACCTACGAGCAGTACTTC

D gene: NA
clone size: many
V gene: TRBV12-3/TRBV12-4
J gene: TRBJ2-1
CDR3 protein: CASSGDVSYNEQFF
CDR3 DNA: TGTGCCAGCAGTGGAGACGTCTCCTACAATGAGCAGTTCTTC

D gene: TRBD2
clone size: many
V gene: TRBV5-1
J gene: TRBJ2-5
CDR3 protein: CASSTGLADQETQYF
CDR3 DNA: TGCGCCAGCAGCACGGGACTAGCGGATCAAGAGACCCAGTACTTC

D gene: NA
clone size: many
V gene: TRBV29-1
J gene: TRBJ1-1
CDR3 protein: CSVVGRTEAFF
CDR3 DNA: TGCAGCGTTGTTGGCAGGACTGAAGCTTTCTTT

D gene: NA
clone size: many
V gene: TRBV9
J gene: TRBJ1-2
CDR3 protein: CASSVGQGFSGYTF
CDR3 DNA: TGTGCCAGCAGCGTAGGTCAGGGGTTCAGTGGCTACACCTTC

D gene: TRBD2
clone size: many
V gene: TRBV7-2
J gene: TRBJ2-6
CDR3 protein: CASSLWGGRSSGANVLTF
CDR3 DNA: TGCGCCAGCAGCTTATGGGGGGGGAGAAGCTCTGGGGCCAACGTCCTGACTTTC

D gene: TRBD1
clone size: NA
V gene: TRBV27
J gene: TRBJ2-1
CDR3 protein: CASSFYRDRSDEQFF
CDR3 DNA: TGTGCCAGCAGTTTCTACCGGGACAGGTCGGATGAGCAGTTCTTC

D gene: NA
clone size: many
V gene: TRBV2
J gene: TRBJ2-2
CDR3 protein: CASSGLATGELFF
CDR3 DNA: TGTGCCAGCAGCGGACTTGCCACCGGGGAGCTGTTTTTT

D gene: NA
clone size: many
V gene: TRBV20-1
J gene: TRBJ2-7
CDR3 protein: CSARPDNYEQYF
CDR3 DNA: TGCAGTGCTAGACCCGACAACTACGAGCAGTACTTC

D gene: TRBD1
clone size: NA
V gene: TRBV18
J gene: TRBJ1-4
CDR3 protein: CASSRRTGGRATNEKLFF
CDR3 DNA: TGTGCCAGCTCACGGAGAACAGGGGGTCGGGCAACTAATGAAAAACTGTTTTTT

D gene: TRBD1
clone size: many
V gene: TRBV4-1
J gene: TRBJ2-7
CDR3 protein: CASSPRAQGAYEQYF
CDR3 DNA: TGCGCCAGCAGCCCCCGTGCACAGGGGGCCTACGAGCAGTACTTC

D gene: NA
clone size: many
V gene: TRBV12-3/TRBV12-4
J gene: TRBJ2-7
CDR3 protein: CASSLALGTNSIYEQYF
CDR3 DNA: TGTGCCAGCAGTTTAGCGCTTGGTACAAACTCCATTTACGAGCAGTACTTC

D gene: NA
clone size: NA
V gene: TRBV29-1
J gene: TRBJ1-2
CDR3 protein: CSASQALNYGYTF
CDR3 DNA: TGCAGCGCTTCACAGGCGCTGAACTATGGCTACACCTTC

D gene: TRBD2
clone size: many
V gene: TRBV7-2
J gene: TRBJ2-5
CDR3 protein: CASSINLAGGSETQYF
CDR3 DNA: TGTGCCAGCAGCATAAACCTGGCGGGGGGTTCGGAGACCCAGTACTTC

D gene: NA
clone size: many
V gene: TRBV20-1
J gene: TRBJ2-1
CDR3 protein: CSAPGDKADPGEDEQFF
CDR3 DNA: TGCAGTGCTCCGGGGGACAAAGCCGACCCGGGGGAGGATGAGCAGTTCTTC

D gene: TRBD1
clone size: few
V gene: TRBV20-1
J gene: TRBJ1-1
CDR3 protein: CSARLSGQGNTEAFF
CDR3 DNA: TGCAGTGCTAGACTCTCGGGACAGGGGAACACTGAAGCTTTCTTT

D gene: NA
clone size: few
V gene: TRBV7-2
J gene: TRBJ2-7
CDR3 protein: CASSLDMGWTYEQYF
CDR3 DNA: TGTGCCAGCAGCTTAGATATGGGGTGGACCTACGAGCAGTACTTC

D gene: TRBD1
clone size: NA
V gene: TRBV5-1
J gene: TRBJ1-1
CDR3 protein: CASSTGQANTEAFF
CDR3 DNA: TGCGCCAGCAGCACGGGACAGGCGAACACTGAAGCTTTCTTT

D gene: TRBD1
clone size: NA
V gene: TRBV19
J gene: TRBJ2-1
CDR3 protein: CASSTPWTGGNEQFF
CDR3 DNA: TGTGCCAGTAGTACCCCGTGGACAGGGGGTAATGAGCAGTTCTTC

D gene: NA
clone size: many
V gene: TRBV28
J gene: TRBJ1-1
CDR3 protein: CASSSAGTMNTEAFF
CDR3 DNA: TGTGCCAGCAGTTCCGCCGGGACAATGAACACTGAAGCTTTCTTT

D gene: NA
clone size: few
V gene: TRBV15
J gene: TRBJ2-3
CDR3 protein: CATSIKDSITQYF
CDR3 DNA: TGTGCTACCAGCATTAAGGACAGTATTACGCAGTATTTT

D gene: NA
clone size: many
V gene: TRBV4-1
J gene: TRBJ1-2
CDR3 protein: CASSQAPGVDYGYTF
CDR3 DNA: TGCGCCAGCAGCCAAGCTCCAGGGGTTGACTATGGCTACACCTTC

D gene: TRBD2
clone size: NA
V gene: TRBV5-1
J gene: TRBJ2-1
CDR3 protein: CASGFVGGDEQFF
CDR3 DNA: TGCGCCAGCGGCTTCGTCGGGGGGGATGAGCAGTTCTTC

D gene: NA
clone size: many
V gene: TRBV12-3/TRBV12-4
J gene: TRBJ2-3
CDR3 protein: CASSLGATRTQYF
CDR3 DNA: TGTGCCAGCAGTCTCGGGGCGACCCGTACGCAGTATTTT

D gene: NA
clone size: few
V gene: TRBV5-1
J gene: TRBJ2-5
CDR3 protein: CTSSLKETQYF
CDR3 DNA: TGCACCAGCAGCTTAAAAGAGACCCAGTACTTC

D gene: NA
clone size: few
V gene: TRBV20-1
J gene: TRBJ1-1
CDR3 protein: CSASDGGLWTEAFF
CDR3 DNA: TGCAGTGCTAGTGACGGGGGGCTATGGACTGAAGCTTTCTTT

D gene: TRBD2
clone size: many
V gene: TRBV4-1
J gene: TRBJ2-3
CDR3 protein: CASSQKPGLAGENTQYF
CDR3 DNA: TGCGCCAGCAGCCAAAAGCCGGGACTAGCGGGGGAAAATACGCAGTATTTT

D gene: NA
clone size: many
V gene: TRBV12-3/TRBV12-4
J gene: TRBJ2-3
CDR3 protein: CASSFLGTQYF
CDR3 DNA: TGTGCCAGCAGTTTCCTGGGTACGCAGTATTTT

D gene: TRBD1
clone size: many
V gene: TRBV7-2
J gene: TRBJ2-7
CDR3 protein: CASSSSGGWYEQYF
CDR3 DNA: TGTGCCAGCAGCTCATCAGGGGGCTGGTACGAGCAGTACTTC

D gene: NA
clone size: many
V gene: TRBV5-1
J gene: TRBJ2-2
CDR3 protein: CASSLATDTGELFF
CDR3 DNA: TGCGCCAGCAGCTTGGCCACAGATACCGGGGAGCTGTTTTTT

D gene: TRBD1
clone size: many
V gene: TRBV28
J gene: TRBJ2-1
CDR3 protein: CASSPPQGWNEQFF
CDR3 DNA: TGTGCCAGCAGTCCCCCACAGGGGTGGAATGAGCAGTTCTTC

D gene: NA
clone size: many
V gene: TRBV4-1
J gene: TRBJ2-7
CDR3 protein: CASSRTETYEQYF
CDR3 DNA: TGCGCCAGCAGCCGAACAGAGACCTACGAGCAGTACTTC

D gene: NA
clone size: medium-sized
V gene: TRBV7-2
J gene: TRBJ2-1
CDR3 protein: CASSFYNEQFF
CDR3 DNA: TGTGCCAGCAGCTTTTACAATGAGCAGTTCTTC

D gene: TRBD2
clone size: many
V gene: TRBV6-5
J gene: TRBJ2-2
CDR3 protein: CASSYSLAGTNTGELFF
CDR3 DNA: TGTGCCAGCAGTTACTCACTAGCGGGGACGAACACCGGGGAGCTGTTTTTT

D gene: TRBD1
clone size: many
V gene: TRBV20-1
J gene: TRBJ2-1
CDR3 protein: CSAATGTGWNEQFF
CDR3 DNA: TGCAGTGCTGCGACCGGGACAGGGTGGAATGAGCAGTTCTTC

D gene: NA
clone size: NA
V gene: TRBV29-1
J gene: TRBJ2-3
CDR3 protein: CSIREPDTQYF
CDR3 DNA: TGCAGCATCAGGGAGCCAGATACGCAGTATTTT

D gene: TRBD1
clone size: many
V gene: TRBV2
J gene: TRBJ2-2
CDR3 protein: CASRLQGALTGELFF
CDR3 DNA: TGTGCCAGCAGGCTACAGGGGGCACTCACCGGGGAGCTGTTTTTT

D gene: TRBD1
clone size: many
V gene: TRBV15
J gene: TRBJ1-5
CDR3 protein: CATSPGQTSNQPQHF
CDR3 DNA: TGTGCCACCAGCCCGGGACAGACTAGCAATCAGCCCCAGCATTTT

D gene: NA
clone size: many
V gene: TRBV20-1
J gene: TRBJ2-1
CDR3 protein: CSARELDEQFF
CDR3 DNA: TGCAGTGCTAGAGAGTTGGATGAGCAGTTCTTC

D gene: NA
clone size: NA
V gene: TRBV28
J gene: TRBJ2-1
CDR3 protein: CASSFPHSYNEQFF
CDR3 DNA: TGTGCCAGCAGTTTCCCGCACTCCTACAATGAGCAGTTCTTC

D gene: NA
clone size: many
V gene: TRBV5-1
J gene: TRBJ2-2
CDR3 protein: CASRTLTTANTGELFF
CDR3 DNA: TGCGCCAGCAGAACCCTGACCACAGCGAACACCGGGGAGCTGTTTTTT

D gene: TRBD2
clone size: many
V gene: TRBV5-1
J gene: TRBJ2-1
CDR3 protein: CASSSNGLAGVPFYNEQFF
CDR3 DNA: TGCGCCAGCAGCTCCAATGGACTAGCGGGGGTTCCCTTTTACAATGAGCAGTTCTTC

D gene: TRBD1
clone size: few
V gene: TRBV5-1
J gene: TRBJ2-6
CDR3 protein: CASSWTGEVSGANVLTF
CDR3 DNA: TGCGCCAGCAGCTGGACAGGGGAGGTCTCTGGGGCCAACGTCCTGACTTTC

D gene: TRBD2
clone size: NA
V gene: TRBV7-2
J gene: TRBJ2-2
CDR3 protein: CASSLRRGGLNTGELFF
CDR3 DNA: TGTGCCAGCAGCTTACGGCGGGGGGGCCTTAACACCGGGGAGCTGTTTTTT